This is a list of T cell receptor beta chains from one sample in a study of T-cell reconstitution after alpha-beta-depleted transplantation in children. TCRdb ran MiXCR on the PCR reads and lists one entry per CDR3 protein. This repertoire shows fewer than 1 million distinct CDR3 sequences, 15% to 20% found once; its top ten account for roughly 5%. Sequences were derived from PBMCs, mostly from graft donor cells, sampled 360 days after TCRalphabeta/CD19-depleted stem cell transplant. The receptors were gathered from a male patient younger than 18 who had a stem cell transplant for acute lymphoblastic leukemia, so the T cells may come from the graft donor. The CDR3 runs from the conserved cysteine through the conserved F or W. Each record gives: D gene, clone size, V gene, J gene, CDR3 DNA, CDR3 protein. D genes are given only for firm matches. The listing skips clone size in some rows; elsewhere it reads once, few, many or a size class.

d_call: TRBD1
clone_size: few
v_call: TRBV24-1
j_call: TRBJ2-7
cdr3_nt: TGTGCCACCAGTGACTCGGGCCCAGGGGGCTGGGTGACCTACGAGCAGTACTTC
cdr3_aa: CATSDSGPGGWVTYEQYF

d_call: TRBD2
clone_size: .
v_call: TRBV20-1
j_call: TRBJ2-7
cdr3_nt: TGCAGTGCTAGAACTCTAGCGGGAGTAGACTACGAGCAGTACTTC
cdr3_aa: CSARTLAGVDYEQYF

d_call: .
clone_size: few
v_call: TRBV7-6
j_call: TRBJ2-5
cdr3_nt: TGTGCCAGCAGCTTAATACCCAGTATTGGAGAGACCCAGTACTTC
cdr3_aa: CASSLIPSIGETQYF

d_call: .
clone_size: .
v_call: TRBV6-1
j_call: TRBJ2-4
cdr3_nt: TGTGCCAGCAGTAAGGGCTGGAACAGGGAGAAAAACATTCAGTACTTC
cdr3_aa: CASSKGWNREKNIQYF

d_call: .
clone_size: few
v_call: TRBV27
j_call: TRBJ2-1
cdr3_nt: TGTGCCAGCAGTTTTTCGGGGGCTGAGCAGTTCTTC
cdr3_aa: CASSFSGAEQFF

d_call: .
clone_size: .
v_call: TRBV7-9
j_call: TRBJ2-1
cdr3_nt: TGTGCCAGCAGCTTGCCCAGGGGTGATGAGCAGTTCTTC
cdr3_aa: CASSLPRGDEQFF

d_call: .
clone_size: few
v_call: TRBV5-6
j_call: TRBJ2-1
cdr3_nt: TGTGCCAGCAGCTTGGTAGCCCGCTCCTACAATGAGCAGTTCTTC
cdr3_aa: CASSLVARSYNEQFF

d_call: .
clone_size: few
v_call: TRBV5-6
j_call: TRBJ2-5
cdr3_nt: TGTGCCAGCAGCTTGGATTTCCTTGGCCAAGAGACCCAGTACTTC
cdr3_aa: CASSLDFLGQETQYF

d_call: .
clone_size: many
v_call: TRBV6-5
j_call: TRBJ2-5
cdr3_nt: TGTGCCAGCAGTTCCCAGGGGGGCCAAGAGACCCAGTACTTC
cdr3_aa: CASSSQGGQETQYF

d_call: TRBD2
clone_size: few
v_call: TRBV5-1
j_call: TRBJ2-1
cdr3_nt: TGCGCCAGCACGCCTTGGGGACTAGCGCTATTGGATGAGCAGTTCTTC
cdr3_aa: CASTPWGLALLDEQFF

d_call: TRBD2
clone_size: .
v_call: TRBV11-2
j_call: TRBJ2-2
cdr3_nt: TGTGCCAGCAGCTTAAGCTCTAGCGGGTTTACCGGGGAGCTGTTTTTT
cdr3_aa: CASSLSSSGFTGELFF

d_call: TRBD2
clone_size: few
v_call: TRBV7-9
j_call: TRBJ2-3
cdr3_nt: TGTGCCAGCAGCCGGGGAGCGGGAGGAGGGAGCACAGATACGCAGTATTTT
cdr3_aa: CASSRGAGGGSTDTQYF

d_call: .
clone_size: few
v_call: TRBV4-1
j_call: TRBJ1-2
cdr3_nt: TGCGCCAGCAGCCCCTACAAACGGGAGAATGGCTACACCTTC
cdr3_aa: CASSPYKRENGYTF

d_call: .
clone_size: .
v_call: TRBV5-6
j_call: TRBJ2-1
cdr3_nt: TGTGCCAGCAGCTCGGACGGAGTAGACAATGAGCAGTTCTTC
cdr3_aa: CASSSDGVDNEQFF

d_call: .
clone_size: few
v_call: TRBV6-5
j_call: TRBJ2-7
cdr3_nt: TGTGCCAGCAGTTACCTCCAAGCCCCCTATTACGAGCAGTACTTC
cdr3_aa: CASSYLQAPYYEQYF

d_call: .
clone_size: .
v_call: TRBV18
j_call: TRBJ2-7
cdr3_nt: TGTGCCAGCTCACCAGGCTCACGTAGCTCCTACGAGCAGTACTTC
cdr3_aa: CASSPGSRSSYEQYF

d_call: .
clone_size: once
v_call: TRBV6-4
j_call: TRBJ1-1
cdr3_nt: TGTGCCAGCAGTGTGGAGGGAGGGTCCACTGAAGCTTTCTTT
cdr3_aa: CASSVEGGSTEAFF

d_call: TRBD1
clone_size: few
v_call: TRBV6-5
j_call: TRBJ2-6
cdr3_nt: TGTGCCAGCAGTTACTCGACAGGGTGGTATGCTGGGGCCAACGTCCTGACTTTC
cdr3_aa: CASSYSTGWYAGANVLTF

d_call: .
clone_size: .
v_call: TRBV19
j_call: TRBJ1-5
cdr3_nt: TGTGCCAGTAGTTTCTCCGGGACATTAAGCAATCAGCCCCAGCATTTT
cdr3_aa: CASSFSGTLSNQPQHF

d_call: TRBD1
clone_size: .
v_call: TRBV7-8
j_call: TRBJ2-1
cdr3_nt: TGTGCCAGCAGAATTGATCGGGGACAGGTCCAGATTAATGAGCAGTTCTTC
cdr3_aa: CASRIDRGQVQINEQFF

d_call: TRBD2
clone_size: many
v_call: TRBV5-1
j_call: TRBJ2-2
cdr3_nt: TGTGCCAGCAGCTTGGTAGCGGGCGGCACCGGGGAGCTGTTTTTT
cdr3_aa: CASSLVAGGTGELFF

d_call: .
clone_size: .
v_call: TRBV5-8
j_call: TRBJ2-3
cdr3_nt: TGTGCCAGCAGCTTCGGTGGTATCCGCACAGATACGCAGTATTTT
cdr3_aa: CASSFGGIRTDTQYF

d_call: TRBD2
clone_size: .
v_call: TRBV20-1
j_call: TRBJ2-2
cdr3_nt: TGCAGTGCTTGGCGCGGGGGCACCGGGGAGCTGTTTTTT
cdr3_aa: CSAWRGGTGELFF

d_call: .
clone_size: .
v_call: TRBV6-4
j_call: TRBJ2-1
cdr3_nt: TGTGCCAGCAGTCCCGACACCTTTGAGCAGTTCTTC
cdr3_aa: CASSPDTFEQFF

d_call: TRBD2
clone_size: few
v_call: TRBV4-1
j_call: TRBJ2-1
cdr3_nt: TGCGCCAGCAGCCAAGAATCTAAGACAAGGACTAGGAACAATGAGCAGTTCTTC
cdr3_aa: CASSQESKTRTRNNEQFF

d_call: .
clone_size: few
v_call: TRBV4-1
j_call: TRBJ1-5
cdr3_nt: TGCGCCAGCAGCCAAGATAGTCGAGACAAGCCCCAGCATTTT
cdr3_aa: CASSQDSRDKPQHF

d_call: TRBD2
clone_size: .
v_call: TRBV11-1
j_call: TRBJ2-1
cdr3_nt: TGTGCCAGCGACGCGGGAGGGAGAAACTCCTACAATGAGCAGTTCTTC
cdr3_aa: CASDAGGRNSYNEQFF

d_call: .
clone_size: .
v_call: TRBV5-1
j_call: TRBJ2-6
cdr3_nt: TGCGCCAGCAGCTCGATGTACTCTCGGGTAGGGGCCAACGTCCTGACTTTC
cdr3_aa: CASSSMYSRVGANVLTF

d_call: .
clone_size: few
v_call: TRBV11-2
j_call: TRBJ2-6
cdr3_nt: TGTGCCAGCAGCTTAAGGGGGGGACATATCTCTGGGGCCAACGTCCTGACTTTC
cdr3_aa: CASSLRGGHISGANVLTF

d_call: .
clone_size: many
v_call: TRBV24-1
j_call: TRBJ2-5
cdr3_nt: TGTGCCACCAGTGATTTCCAAGAGACCCAGTACTTC
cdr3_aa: CATSDFQETQYF

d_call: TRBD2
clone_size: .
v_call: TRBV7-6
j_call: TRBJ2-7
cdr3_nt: TGTGCCAGCAGCTTAGGGCCTGCGGGAGGGCCTTCGTTGTACTTC
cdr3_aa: CASSLGPAGGPSLYF

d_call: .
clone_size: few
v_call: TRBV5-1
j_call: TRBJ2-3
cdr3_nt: TGCGCCAGCAGCTTGGAAGCGTACACAGATACGCAGTATTTT
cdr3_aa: CASSLEAYTDTQYF